This entry lists 27 T cell receptor beta chains sequenced from one sample in a study of type 1 regulatory T cells. No antigen has been assigned to these receptors. Via MiXCR, TCRdb re-called the reads, giving one row per CDR3 protein. This table holds more than 60,000 distinct CDR3 sequences, 62% found once. The material sequenced was cultured non-Tr1 T cells, either the whole culture or a sorted T cell fraction (not recorded which). The receptors derive from a human donor in good health.

In its sample, this clonotype was seen once. The gene calls are TRBV20-1 and TRBJ2-5; the D call may be TRBD1 or TRBD2 (5 bases each). The CDR3 covers 15 residues. V shed 3 bases and J shed 7 bases, with 21 bases lying between them. CDR1 DFQATT and CDR2 SNEGSKA come from the germline V gene (reference sequence). This CDR3 reads CSARGQIGTSGTQYF. The CDR3 DNA sequence: TGCAGTGCTAGGGGTCAAATCGGGACCTCGGGGACCCAGTACTTC.

The gene calls are TRBV6-2 or TRBV6-3 and TRBJ2-6; D may be TRBD1 or TRBD2 (5 bases each). Per the germline V gene, CDR1 is MNHEY and CDR2 is SVGEGT. Trimming took 6 bases from V and 4 from J, leaving 16 bases between them. The CDR3 consists of 16 residues. The CDR3: CASSRGPPAGANVLTF. The DNA of the CDR3 is TGTGCCAGCAGCCGGGGACCTCCGGCCGGGGCCAACGTCCTGACTTTC.

This chain connects TRBV13 to TRBJ2-3; D may correspond to TRBD1 or TRBD2 (5 bases each). Germline CDR1 and CDR2: PRHDT and FYEKMQ (reference sequence). This CDR3 contains 14 residues. The V gene lost 4 bases and the J gene lost 4 bases, with 12 bases spanning the gap. The CDR3 protein is CASSSFGTPDTQYF. The DNA for the CDR3 is TGTGCCAGCAGCTCCTTCGGGACCCCAGATACGCAGTATTTT.

V is TRBV18 and J is TRBJ2-7; D gene uncertain. V lost 6 bases and J 0 bases, leaving 15 bases between the germline ends. CDR3 size: 15 residues. CDR1 KGHSH and CDR2 LQKENI come from the germline V gene. Written as DNA, the CDR3 is TGTGCCAGCTCCCAGGAGCTTTCCAGCTCCTACGAGCAGTACTTC. Translating it yields CASSQELSSSYEQYF.

The J gene is TRBJ1-2, the V gene TRBV30; TRBD1 matches at 7 bases. This CDR3 is 12 amino acids long. V was clipped by 3 bases and J by 8 bases; unmatched bases: 6. Germline V gene sequence: CDR1 GTSNPN, CDR2 SVGIG (reference sequence). Written as DNA, the CDR3 is TGTGCCTGGAGGACAGGGATAGGCGGCTACACCTTC. This sequence encodes CAWRTGIGGYTF.

Comment on this clonotype: One end of the junction does not line up with germline, which may come from a read error. J is TRBJ2-2 and V is TRBV5-1; either TRBD1 or TRBD2 may supply D (6 bases each). This CDR3 has 14 residues. Germline CDR1 and CDR2: SGHRS and YFSETQ. In DNA, the CDR3 is TGCGCCAGCAGCGGGATGCGGGACACCGGGGAGTTGTTTTTT. It translates to CASSGMRDTGELFF.

CDR3 loop: CASSLRLAGAWGGELFF. The CDR3 nucleotides are TGCGCCAGCAGCCTCAGGCTAGCGGGAGCGTGGGGCGGGGAGCTGTTTTTT. This chain connects TRBV4-1 to TRBJ2-2; 10 bases align to TRBD2. The V gene's germline CDR1 is MGHRA and CDR2 YSYEKL. Trimming removed 4 bases from V and 7 bases from J; junction bases left unmatched: 12. There are 17 residues in the CDR3.

This clonotype is categorized as medium-sized (0.01 to 0.1%). The V and J genes are TRBV20-1 and TRBJ2-5; 7 bases agree with TRBD1. The germline gives CDR1 DFQATT, CDR2 SNEGSKA (reference sequence). The CDR3 sequence is 13 residues long. After removal of 3 bases from V and 5 bases from J, the junction contained 6 bases not matched to a gene. The CDR3 DNA reads TGCAGTGCTAGGGGGGACAGCCACGAGACCCAGTACTTC. Amino acids: CSARGDSHETQYF.

This clonotype is a singleton in its sample. The chain uses TRBV7-2 and TRBJ2-7; 11 bases align to TRBD2. From germline, CDR1 is SGHTA and CDR2 FQGNSA. J was trimmed by 0 bases and V by 4 bases; bases with no gene match: 2. This CDR3 comprises 15 residues. CDR3 sequence: CASSWTSGSSYEQYF. CDR3 coding DNA: TGTGCCAGCAGCTGGACTAGCGGGTCCTCCTACGAGCAGTACTTC.

V usage is TRBV7-9 and J usage is TRBJ2-3, with a weak D call TRBD2 (6 bases). CDR3 length equals 14 residues. Trimming removed 4 bases from V and 5 bases from J, with 13 bases in between. From germline, CDR1 is SEHNR and CDR2 FQNEAQ (reference sequence). CDR3 protein: CASSWASVEDTQYF. DNA for the CDR3: TGTGCCAGCAGCTGGGCTAGCGTTGAAGATACGCAGTATTTT.

The chain links TRBV28 to TRBJ2-2, with D hard to call. This CDR3 contains 14 residues. V was cut by 3 bases and J by 5 bases, with 10 bases left in between. The V gene's germline CDR1 is MDHEN and CDR2 SYDVKM. The CDR3 DNA reads TGTGCCAGCAGTTTTTTTGGGCAGACCGGGGAGCTGTTTTTT. Amino acids: CASSFFGQTGELFF.

The chain links TRBV20-1 to TRBJ2-3; D not resolved. The CDR3 length is 12 residues. V gave up 1 base and J gave up 6 bases, with 8 bases separating them. Germline CDR1 DFQATT, CDR2 SNEGSKA (reference sequence). The CDR3: CSARGPLDTQYF. CDR3 bases: TGCAGTGCTAGAGGGCCCCTTGATACGCAGTATTTT.

This clonotype was found a few times. In nucleotides, the CDR3 is TGTGCCAGCAGCTTAGCAATAGGTCAGGGCAGATACTTC. Translated: CASSLAIGQGRYF. This sequence joins TRBV7-2 and TRBJ2-5, with D tentatively TRBD1 (5 bases). Trimming removed 0 bases from V and 14 bases from J, with 16 bases in between. The V gene's germline CDR1 is SGHTA and CDR2 FQGNSA. This CDR3 contains 13 residues.

The rearrangement joins TRBV13 to TRBJ2-7; D might be TRBD1 (6 bases). In germline, CDR1 is PRHDT, CDR2 FYEKMQ (reference sequence). This CDR3 is built from 14 residues. V lost 4 bases and J 5 bases, leaving 15 bases between the germline ends. The CDR3 region is CASSSTTGRNEQYF. CDR3 DNA sequence: TGTGCCAGCAGCTCAACGACAGGAAGGAACGAGCAGTACTTC.

This clonotype was seen more than once but under ten times. This chain connects TRBV6-2 or TRBV6-3 to TRBJ1-2; no reliable D call. This CDR3 is built from 13 residues. V gave up 6 bases and J gave up 6 bases, with 14 bases separating them. Germline V gene lookup returns CDR1 MNHEY and CDR2 SVGEGT. The CDR3 is CASSLDQGNGYTF. CDR3 in DNA: TGTGCCAGCAGCCTCGACCAAGGGAATGGCTACACCTTC.

This clonotype counts as medium-sized. The chain employs TRBV5-1 and TRBJ1-1; 8 bases agree with TRBD1. The CDR3 is made up of 15 amino acids. The trim removed 4 bases at V and 1 base at J, leaving 6 bases unmatched. CDR1 and CDR2 (germline): SGHRS, YFSETQ. Here the CDR3 reads CASSTRQGTNTEAFF. The CDR3 DNA reads TGCGCCAGCAGCACTAGACAGGGGACGAACACTGAAGCTTTCTTT.

This clonotype turned up a few times. The J gene is TRBJ2-4, the V gene TRBV12-3 or TRBV12-4; TRBD2 aligns across 9 bases. There are 16 residues in the CDR3. With V trimmed by 1 base and J by 1 base, 2 bases remained unmatched. CDR3 residues: CASSLGGRAAKNIQYF. The CDR3 DNA sequence: TGTGCCAGCAGTTTAGGCGGGAGGGCGGCCAAAAACATTCAGTACTTC.

The V call is TRBV6-6, the J call TRBJ2-6; tentatively, D is TRBD1 (6 bases). CDR3 length equals 15 residues. V lost 6 bases and J 2 bases, leaving 11 bases between the germline ends. Per the germline V gene, CDR1 is MNHNY and CDR2 is SVGAGI (reference sequence). The CDR3 nucleotides are TGTGCCAGCAGACCACAGGGTGCTGGGGCCAACGTCCTGACTTTC. Translating gives CASRPQGAGANVLTF.

The CDR3 protein is CASSLWRDNEQFF. The CDR3 region has the DNA TGTGCCAGCAGCTTATGGCGGGACAATGAGCAGTTCTTC. This chain links TRBV11-2 with TRBJ2-1, with TRBD2 as a possible D gene (5 bases). Per the germline V gene, CDR1 is SGHAT and CDR2 is FQNNGV. CDR3 size: 13 residues. V lost 2 bases and J lost 5, with 7 bases in between.

This clonotype was seen a handful of times. The chain combines TRBV4-1 with TRBJ2-7, with a weak D call TRBD2 (5 bases). The CDR3 spans 16 residues. V lost 4 bases, J lost 2 bases, and 18 bases lay in between. The germline CDR1 and CDR2 sequences are MGHRA and YSYEKL. The DNA of the CDR3 is TGCGCCAGCAGCCCATTCGCGATAGGGCGGGCCTACGAGCAGTACTTC. It is translated as CASSPFAIGRAYEQYF.

This clonotype was seen a single time. The V call is TRBV20-1, the J call TRBJ2-3; weak D call: TRBD1 (6 bases). Germline CDR1 is DFQATT and CDR2 is SNEGSKA (reference sequence). The CDR3 length is 12 residues. CDR3 nucleotides: TGCAGCCAGGGACATTTTGGAGATACGCAGTATTTT. Its protein is CSQGHFGDTQYF.

The chain joins TRBV7-2 to TRBJ2-1, with D unresolved. Germline assignment: CDR1 SGHTA and CDR2 FQGNSA. The CDR3 totals 14 residues. The ends were cut back, 1 base at V and 4 bases at J, with 8 bases in the middle. CDR3 bases: TGTGCCAGCAGCTTAGTTTCGGCTTACAATGAGCAGTTCTTC. Translated, it gives CASSLVSAYNEQFF.

A few counts support this clonotype. CDR3 sequence (DNA): TGTGCCAGCAGTGACTCTAACTATGGCTACACCTTC. It codes for CASSDSNYGYTF. This chain connects TRBV2 to TRBJ1-2; no firm D call. V was clipped by 3 bases and J by 0 bases, with 2 bases between them. Germline CDR1 reads SNHLY; CDR2 reads FYNNEI. The length of the CDR3 is 12 residues.

This clonotype was counted only a few times. CDR3 DNA: TGTGCCAGCAGCCAAGAGGAGACTGCCTACGAGCAGTACTTC. This gives the protein CASSQEETAYEQYF. The chain employs TRBV4-2 and TRBJ2-7; no firm D call. CDR1 and CDR2 from the germline V gene are LGHNA and YNFKEQ. With 0 bases removed from V and 2 bases from J, the gap between germline ends came to 8 bases. The CDR3 contains 14 residues.

This rearrangement joins TRBV5-1 to TRBJ2-7; TRBD2 aligns across 10 bases. The CDR3 covers 18 residues. Germline V gene sequence: CDR1 SGHRS, CDR2 YFSETQ. After removal of 4 bases from V and 2 bases from J, the junction contained 15 bases not matched to a gene. CDR3 sequence: CASSHFSSGTSVPYEQYF. The CDR3 nucleotides read TGCGCCAGCAGCCATTTTTCCTCCGGGACTAGCGTTCCCTACGAGCAGTACTTC.

The sample holds a few counts of this clonotype. The J gene is TRBJ2-5, the V gene TRBV20-1; 7 bases are shared with TRBD2. Germline CDR1 is DFQATT and CDR2 is SNEGSKA (reference sequence). CDR3 length: 14 residues. CDR3 sequence (DNA): TGCAGCCAATCGGGGGGATCAATTCAAGAGACCCAGTACTTC. This translates into CSQSGGSIQETQYF.

This clonotype was seen only a few times. CDR3 bases: TGTGCCAGCAGTTTCGGCGGGAGTCCCAGCGAGCAGTACTTC. Translation: CASSFGGSPSEQYF. The chain joins TRBV12-3 or TRBV12-4 to TRBJ2-7; TRBD2 matches at 7 bases. With V trimmed by 3 bases and J by 6 bases, 8 bases remained unmatched. CDR3 length equals 14 residues.